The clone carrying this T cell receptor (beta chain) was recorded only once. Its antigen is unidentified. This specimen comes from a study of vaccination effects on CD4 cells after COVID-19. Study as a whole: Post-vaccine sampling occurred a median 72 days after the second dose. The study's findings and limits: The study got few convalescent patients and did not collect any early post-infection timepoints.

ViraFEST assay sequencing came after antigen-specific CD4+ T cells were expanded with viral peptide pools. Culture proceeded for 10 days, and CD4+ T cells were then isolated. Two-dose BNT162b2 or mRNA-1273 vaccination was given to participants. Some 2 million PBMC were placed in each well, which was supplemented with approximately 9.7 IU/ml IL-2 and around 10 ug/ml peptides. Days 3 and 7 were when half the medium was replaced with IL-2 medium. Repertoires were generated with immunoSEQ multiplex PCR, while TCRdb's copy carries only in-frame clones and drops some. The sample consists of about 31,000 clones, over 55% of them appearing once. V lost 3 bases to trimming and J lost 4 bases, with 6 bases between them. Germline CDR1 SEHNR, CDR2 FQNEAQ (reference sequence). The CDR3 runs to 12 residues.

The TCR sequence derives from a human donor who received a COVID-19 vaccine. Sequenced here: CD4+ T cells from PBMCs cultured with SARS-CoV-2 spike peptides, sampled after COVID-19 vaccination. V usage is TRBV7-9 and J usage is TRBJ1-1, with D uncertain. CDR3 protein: CASSFPSTEAFF. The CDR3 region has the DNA TGTGCCAGCAGCTTCCCAAGCACTGAAGCTTTCTTT.